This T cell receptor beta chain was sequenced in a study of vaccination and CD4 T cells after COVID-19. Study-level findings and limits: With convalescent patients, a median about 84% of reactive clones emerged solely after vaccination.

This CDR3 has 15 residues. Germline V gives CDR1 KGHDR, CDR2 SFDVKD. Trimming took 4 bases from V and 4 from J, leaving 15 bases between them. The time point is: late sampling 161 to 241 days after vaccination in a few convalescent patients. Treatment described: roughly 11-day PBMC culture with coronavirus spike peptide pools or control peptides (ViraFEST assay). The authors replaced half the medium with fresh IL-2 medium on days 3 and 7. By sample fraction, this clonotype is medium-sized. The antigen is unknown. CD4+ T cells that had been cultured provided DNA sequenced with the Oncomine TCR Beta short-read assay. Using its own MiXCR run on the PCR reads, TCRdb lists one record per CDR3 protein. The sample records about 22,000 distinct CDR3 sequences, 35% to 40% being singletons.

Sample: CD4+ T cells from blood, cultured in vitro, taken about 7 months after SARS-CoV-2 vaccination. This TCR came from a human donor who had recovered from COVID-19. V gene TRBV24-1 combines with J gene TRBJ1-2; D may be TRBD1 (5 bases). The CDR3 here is CATSESGRTSYGYTF. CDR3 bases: TGTGCCACCAGTGAGTCGGGACGGACCAGCTATGGCTACACCTTC.